This TCR beta chain was identified during a study of blood T cell repertoires in COVID-19. Looking at the study overall: Both acute and convalescent COVID-19 samples were obtained from the United States, Italy and Spain. T cells, B-cell-depleted T cells, or PBMCs supplied cDNA or gDNA.

The CDR3 runs to 13 residues. Germline CDR1 and CDR2: MNHEY and SVGEGT. V shed 5 bases and J shed 2 bases, with 9 bases lying between them. Methods used by the authors: For nucleated cells, counts were estimated from reference gene primer amplification. Profiled with immunoSEQ multiplex PCR; TCRdb holds only in-frame clones, not every one. V and J calls and clone size are copied from that table; D and trimming were computed from the DNA. This sample has 50,000 to 75,000 clones, with more than 65% found just once. The source of this sequence is a human donor in a cohort sampled during active COVID-19. The chain carries TRBV6-2 or TRBV6-3 and TRBJ1-1, with D possibly TRBD1 on 5 matching bases. The sample taken for sequencing was peripheral blood. This CDR3 is CASSQQDNTEAFF. Written as DNA, the CDR3 is TGTGCCAGCAGTCAACAGGATAACACTGAAGCTTTCTTT.